The following is a T cell receptor beta chain sequence with its context. Its antigen is not known. Donors included only healthy HIV-negative adults lacking recent acute infections or vaccinations. All the donors were Caucasian adults who lived in Nashville, Tennessee. Investigators divided CD4+ cells into CD45RA+ naive and CD45RA-negative memory subsets. The CDR3 sequence is 16 residues long. The germline gives CDR1 SGDLS, CDR2 YYNGEE. Deletions cut 0 bases from V and 6 bases from J, with 19 bases between. The sample is drawn from a study of shared clonotypes between healthy human individuals. TCRdb's copy holds only in-frame clones and misses some; the assay was immunoSEQ multiplex PCR. The sample lists some 1.5 million clones, approximately 98% occurring once. Broader study findings: All-four-donor shared clonotypes had higher generation probabilities than non-shared clonotypes did.

The sequence came from a man in his thirties or forties in good health. This chain uses TRBV9 with TRBJ2-7, with D perhaps being TRBD1 or TRBD2 (6 bases each). Specimen: naive CD4+ T cells sorted from blood. Specified subset: CD45RA+ positively selected. Here the CDR3 DNA reads TGTGCCAGCAGCGTAGCGTCTAGGGGGGTAGAATCCGAGCAGTACTTC. Translating gives CASSVASRGVESEQYF.